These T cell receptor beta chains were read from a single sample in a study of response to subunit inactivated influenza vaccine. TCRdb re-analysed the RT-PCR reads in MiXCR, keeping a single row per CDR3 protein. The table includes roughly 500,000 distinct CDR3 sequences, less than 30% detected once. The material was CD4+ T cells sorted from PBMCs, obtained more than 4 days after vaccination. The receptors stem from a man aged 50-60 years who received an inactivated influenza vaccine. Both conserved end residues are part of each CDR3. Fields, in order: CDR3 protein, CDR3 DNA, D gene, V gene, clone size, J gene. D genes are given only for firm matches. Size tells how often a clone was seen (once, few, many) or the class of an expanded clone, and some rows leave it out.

CDR3aa: CASSSPLAGAGDTQYF
CDR3nt: TGTGCCAGCAGTTCCCCCCTCGCGGGAGCGGGGGATACGCAGTATTTT
d_gene: TRBD2
v_gene: TRBV28
abundance: .
j_gene: TRBJ2-3

CDR3aa: CSVGSDTDTQYF
CDR3nt: TGCAGCGTTGGAAGCGACACAGATACGCAGTATTTT
d_gene: .
v_gene: TRBV29-1
abundance: few
j_gene: TRBJ2-3

CDR3aa: CASSTAGKGAQYF
CDR3nt: TGTGCCAGTAGTACCGCGGGAAAAGGGGCGCAGTATTTT
d_gene: .
v_gene: TRBV19
abundance: .
j_gene: TRBJ2-3

CDR3aa: CSAPPGTGGTRLSQYF
CDR3nt: TGCAGTGCTCCCCCCGGGACAGGGGGCACCCGGCTGTCCCAGTACTTC
d_gene: TRBD1
v_gene: TRBV20-1
abundance: .
j_gene: TRBJ2-5

CDR3aa: CASSLISQGYEQYF
CDR3nt: TGTGCCAGCAGTTTAATTAGCCAAGGATACGAGCAGTACTTC
d_gene: .
v_gene: TRBV27
abundance: .
j_gene: TRBJ2-7

CDR3aa: CSAKTSGSFADTQYF
CDR3nt: TGCAGTGCAAAGACTAGCGGGAGTTTCGCAGATACGCAGTATTTT
d_gene: TRBD2
v_gene: TRBV20-1
abundance: few
j_gene: TRBJ2-3

CDR3aa: CASGHPLAGVYEQYF
CDR3nt: TGTGCTAGTGGTCACCCTCTAGCGGGAGTCTACGAGCAGTACTTC
d_gene: TRBD2
v_gene: TRBV12-5
abundance: .
j_gene: TRBJ2-7

CDR3aa: CASSPTLGGQETQYF
CDR3nt: TGTGCCAGCAGTCCAACCCTAGGGGGGCAAGAGACCCAGTACTTC
d_gene: .
v_gene: TRBV12-3/TRBV12-4
abundance: many
j_gene: TRBJ2-5

CDR3aa: CASSLPSAPLHF
CDR3nt: TGTGCCAGCAGCTTACCAAGCGCACCCCTCCACTTT
d_gene: .
v_gene: TRBV7-9
abundance: .
j_gene: TRBJ1-6

CDR3aa: CASSLALFTNRTPGKKNIQYF
CDR3nt: TGTGCCAGCAGCTTAGCGTTGTTTACCAACCGGACACCCGGTAAAAAAAACATTCAGTACTTC
d_gene: .
v_gene: TRBV11-1
abundance: .
j_gene: TRBJ2-4

CDR3aa: CATTGASNQPQHF
CDR3nt: TGTGCCACCACAGGGGCTAGCAATCAGCCCCAGCATTTT
d_gene: TRBD1
v_gene: TRBV12-3/TRBV12-4
abundance: .
j_gene: TRBJ1-5

CDR3aa: CASSQADRVSTDTQYF
CDR3nt: TGCGCCAGCAGCCAAGCGGACAGGGTTAGCACAGATACGCAGTATTTT
d_gene: TRBD1
v_gene: TRBV4-1
abundance: .
j_gene: TRBJ2-3

CDR3aa: CASSMALGTDTQYF
CDR3nt: TGTGCCAGCAGTATGGCCTTGGGGACAGATACGCAGTATTTT
d_gene: .
v_gene: TRBV12-3/TRBV12-4
abundance: .
j_gene: TRBJ2-3

CDR3aa: CASSIILAGAGYEQYF
CDR3nt: TGTGCCAGTAGTATAATTCTAGCGGGAGCCGGTTACGAGCAGTACTTC
d_gene: TRBD2
v_gene: TRBV19
abundance: .
j_gene: TRBJ2-7

CDR3aa: CASSADSGASGGTDTQYF
CDR3nt: TGCGCCAGCAGCGCGGACTCCGGGGCTAGCGGGGGGACAGATACGCAGTATTTT
d_gene: TRBD2
v_gene: TRBV5-1
abundance: many
j_gene: TRBJ2-3

CDR3aa: CASSPSTGGYGGGKNIQYF
CDR3nt: TGTGCCAGCTCACCATCGACAGGGGGCTATGGAGGTGGCAAAAACATTCAGTACTTC
d_gene: TRBD1
v_gene: TRBV18
abundance: .
j_gene: TRBJ2-4

CDR3aa: CASSLVGRANEQFF
CDR3nt: TGCGCCAGCAGCTTGGTTGGCAGGGCCAATGAGCAGTTCTTC
d_gene: .
v_gene: TRBV5-1
abundance: .
j_gene: TRBJ2-1

CDR3aa: CASSLALGTEISYEQYF
CDR3nt: TGCGCCAGCAGCTTAGCCTTAGGGACAGAAATTTCCTACGAGCAGTACTTC
d_gene: TRBD1
v_gene: TRBV5-1
abundance: many
j_gene: TRBJ2-7

CDR3aa: CASSSPQGGVAFF
CDR3nt: TGTGCCAGCAGCAGCCCGCAGGGAGGTGTAGCTTTCTTT
d_gene: .
v_gene: TRBV6-1
abundance: few
j_gene: TRBJ1-1

CDR3aa: CASSEQGVSGELFF
CDR3nt: TGCGCCAGCAGTGAACAGGGGGTTTCCGGGGAGCTGTTTTTT
d_gene: TRBD1
v_gene: TRBV10-2
abundance: .
j_gene: TRBJ2-2

CDR3aa: CSATHVQADTQYF
CDR3nt: TGCAGTGCTACTCACGTCCAGGCAGATACGCAGTATTTT
d_gene: .
v_gene: TRBV20-1
abundance: .
j_gene: TRBJ2-3

CDR3aa: CASSLAGGLDTEAFF
CDR3nt: TGTGCCAGCAGCTTAGCCGGGGGCCTGGACACTGAAGCTTTCTTT
d_gene: .
v_gene: TRBV7-2
abundance: .
j_gene: TRBJ1-1

CDR3aa: CASRGNGYEQYF
CDR3nt: TGTGCCAGCAGGGGAAATGGCTACGAGCAGTACTTC
d_gene: .
v_gene: TRBV28
abundance: .
j_gene: TRBJ2-7

CDR3aa: CASSTGTSGGSDTQYF
CDR3nt: TGTGCCAGCAGTACCGGGACTAGCGGGGGGTCAGATACGCAGTATTTT
d_gene: TRBD2
v_gene: TRBV12-3/TRBV12-4
abundance: few
j_gene: TRBJ2-3

CDR3aa: CASSEAVDGLGYTF
CDR3nt: TGTGCCAGCAGTGAAGCGGTAGACGGGCTCGGCTACACCTTC
d_gene: .
v_gene: TRBV2
abundance: few
j_gene: TRBJ1-2

CDR3aa: CASRGVGGLDYGYTF
CDR3nt: TGTGCCAGCAGAGGCGTGGGGGGATTGGACTATGGCTACACCTTC
d_gene: .
v_gene: TRBV28
abundance: few
j_gene: TRBJ1-2

CDR3aa: CASSRASGATDTQYF
CDR3nt: TGTGCCAGCAGCCGCGCCTCGGGGGCTACAGATACGCAGTATTTT
d_gene: .
v_gene: TRBV5-4
abundance: .
j_gene: TRBJ2-3

CDR3aa: CATSRDKDQPQHF
CDR3nt: TGTGCCACCAGCAGAGACAAGGATCAGCCCCAGCATTTT
d_gene: .
v_gene: TRBV15
abundance: .
j_gene: TRBJ1-5

CDR3aa: CAISAYSTDTQYF
CDR3nt: TGTGCCATCAGTGCCTACAGCACAGATACGCAGTATTTT
d_gene: .
v_gene: TRBV10-3
abundance: many
j_gene: TRBJ2-3

CDR3aa: CASSLYRGRETQYF
CDR3nt: TGTGCCAGCAGCTTATACAGGGGCAGGGAGACCCAGTACTTC
d_gene: TRBD1
v_gene: TRBV7-2
abundance: .
j_gene: TRBJ2-5

CDR3aa: CASRRQGEAGELFF
CDR3nt: TGTGCCAGCAGACGACAGGGGGAGGCCGGGGAGCTGTTTTTT
d_gene: TRBD1
v_gene: TRBV6-1
abundance: .
j_gene: TRBJ2-2

CDR3aa: CASSQEAQGHGYTF
CDR3nt: TGTGCCAGCAGCCAAGAGGCCCAGGGCCATGGCTACACCTTC
d_gene: .
v_gene: TRBV4-2
abundance: few
j_gene: TRBJ1-2

CDR3aa: CASSLSDGTGVYEQYF
CDR3nt: TGTGCCAGCAGTTTATCGGATGGGACAGGGGTTTACGAGCAGTACTTC
d_gene: TRBD1
v_gene: TRBV27
abundance: .
j_gene: TRBJ2-7